The clone carrying this TCR beta chain was recorded a few times. As yet, its antigen is unknown. These data originate in a study of post-analysis software for immune sequencing data. On the study more broadly: The courses of disease that were included comprised relapsing-remitting, secondary progressive and progressive-relapsing multiple sclerosis.

Points from the study as a whole: When patients were compared with controls, 4 or 5 TRBV segments were more frequent, TRBV5-6, TRBV5-1 and TRBV20-1 among them. A significant reduction in normalized Chao1 diversity was observed in multiple sclerosis patients versus controls.

Unique molecular identifiers were carried by the TCR beta cDNA libraries. T cells numbering roughly 0.85 to 11 million gave rise to 450,000 to 550,000 cDNA molecules. TCRdb independently ran MiXCR on the PCR reads; one entry per CDR3 protein. The repertoire includes about 540,000 distinct CDR3 sequences, approximately 34% of them detected once, and under 7% sits in the top ten. CDR3 length: 16 amino acids. The trim removed 5 bases at V and 3 bases at J, leaving 6 bases unmatched. Per germline, CDR1 SEHNR and CDR2 FQNEAQ (reference sequence). The sample consisted of blood. This chain connects TRBV7-9 to TRBJ2-7, with 14 bases aligning to TRBD2. This receptor was taken from a girl under 18 with multiple sclerosis. In nucleotides, the CDR3 is TGTGCCAGCAGCCCCGGGACTAGCGGGGGAATCTACGAGCAGTACTTC. Translation: CASSPGTSGGIYEQYF.